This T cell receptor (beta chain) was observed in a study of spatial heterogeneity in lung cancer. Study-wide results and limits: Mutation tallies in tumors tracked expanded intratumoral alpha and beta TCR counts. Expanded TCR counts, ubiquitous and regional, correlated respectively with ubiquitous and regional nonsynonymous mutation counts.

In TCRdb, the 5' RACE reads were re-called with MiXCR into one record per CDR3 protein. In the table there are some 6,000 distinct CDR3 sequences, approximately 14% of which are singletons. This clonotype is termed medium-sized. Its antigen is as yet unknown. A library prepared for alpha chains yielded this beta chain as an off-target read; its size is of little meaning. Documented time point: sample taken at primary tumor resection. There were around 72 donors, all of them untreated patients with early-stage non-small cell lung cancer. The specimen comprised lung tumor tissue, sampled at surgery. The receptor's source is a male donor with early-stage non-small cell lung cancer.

The CDR3 DNA follows: TGTGCCATCGCGGGATCCCCCTACGAGCAGTACTTC. The encoded protein is CAIAGSPYEQYF. This sequence joins TRBV10-3 and TRBJ2-7; maybe TRBD2 (6 bases). The CDR3 is 12 amino acids. Trimming pared 8 bases from V and 2 bases from J, leaving 10 bases between. Germline values: CDR1 ENHRY, CDR2 SYGVKD.